Each of the 3 T cell receptor beta chains below was sequenced from the same sample in a study of post-analysis software for immune sequencing data (dated by TCRdb to 2015 to 2017). These receptors lack a known antigen. The library relied on PCR. The sample was run on an Illumina HiSeq 2500. Unique molecular identifiers were incorporated into TCR beta cDNA libraries to reduce PCR and sequencing biases. The raw public reads went through TCRdb reprocessing: fastp at Q25, MiXCR clone calling, in-frame beta chains kept. Every distinct CDR3 protein forms one entry, paired with its most common genes and DNA. The sample yields some 690,000 distinct CDR3 sequences; approximately 30% were counted once. The top ten constitute around 0.56% of the sample. The paper as a whole reports these results and caveats: Patients showed significantly higher frequencies than controls for a handful of TRBV segments, among them TRBV5-6, TRBV5-1 and TRBV20-1.

The sequencing sample was made of blood. These receptors were taken from a girl under 18 with multiple sclerosis.

This clonotype was found a few times. The chain is built from TRBV9 and TRBJ2-6; 7 bases map to TRBD1. CDR1 is SGDLS and CDR2 is YYNGEE in the germline V gene. With 4 bases clipped from V and 2 bases from J, the junction kept 9 bases outside the gene matches. The CDR3 sequence is 17 residues long. CDR3 sequence reads: CASSTGTEPTGANVLTF. The CDR3 DNA sequence: TGTGCCAGCAGCACCGGGACAGAGCCCACTGGGGCCAACGTCCTGACTTTC.

This chain joins TRBV18 and TRBJ1-4; D ambiguous. The CDR3 spans 13 residues. V was clipped by 2 bases and J by 8 bases, with 9 bases between them. The germline V gene has CDR1 KGHSH and CDR2 LQKENI. This CDR3 reads CASSPFGWEKLFF. CDR3 sequence (DNA): TGTGCCAGCTCACCATTTGGTTGGGAAAAACTGTTTTTT.

The J gene is TRBJ1-1, the V gene TRBV5-1, with D possibly being TRBD1 (5 bases). Germline assignment: CDR1 SGHRS and CDR2 YFSETQ. V was shortened by 0 bases and J by 8 bases, with 11 bases between the two germline ends. CDR3 size: 13 residues. For the CDR3, the DNA is TGCGCCAGCAGCTTGGATGGTCGGGGCGAAGCTTTCTTT. It specifies CASSLDGRGEAFF.